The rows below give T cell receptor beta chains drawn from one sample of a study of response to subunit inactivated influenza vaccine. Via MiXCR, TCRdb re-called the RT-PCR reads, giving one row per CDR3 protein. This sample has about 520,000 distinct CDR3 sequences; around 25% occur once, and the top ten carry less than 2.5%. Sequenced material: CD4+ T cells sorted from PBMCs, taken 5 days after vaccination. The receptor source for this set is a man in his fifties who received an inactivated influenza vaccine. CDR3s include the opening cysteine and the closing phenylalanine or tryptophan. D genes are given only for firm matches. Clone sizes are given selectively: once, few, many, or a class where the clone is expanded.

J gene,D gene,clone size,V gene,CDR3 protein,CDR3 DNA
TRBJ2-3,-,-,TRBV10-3,CAISEPQGRSTSTDTQYF,TGTGCCATCAGTGAGCCTCAAGGGCGCAGTACTAGCACAGATACGCAGTATTTT
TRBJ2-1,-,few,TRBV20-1,CSAKEGESYNEQFF,TGCAGTGCTAAGGAGGGGGAGAGCTACAATGAGCAGTTCTTC
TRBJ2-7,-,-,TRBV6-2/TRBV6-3,CASSYFAYEQYF,TGTGCCAGCAGTTACTTCGCCTACGAGCAGTACTTC
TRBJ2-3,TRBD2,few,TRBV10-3,CAISESSGTSTDTQYF,TGTGCCATCAGTGAGTCTAGCGGGACAAGCACAGATACGCAGTATTTT
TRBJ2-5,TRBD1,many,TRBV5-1,CASSRGQDQETQYF,TGCGCCAGCAGTCGCGGACAGGACCAAGAGACCCAGTACTTC
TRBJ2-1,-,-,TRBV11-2,CASSSSPIRDIYNEQFF,TGTGCCAGCAGCTCCTCCCCGATCCGGGACATTTACAATGAGCAGTTCTTC
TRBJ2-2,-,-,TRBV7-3,CASAPLGDGELFF,TGTGCCAGCGCCCCGTTAGGGGACGGGGAGCTGTTTTTT
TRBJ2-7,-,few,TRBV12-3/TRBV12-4,CASSTRQDYEQYF,TGTGCCAGCAGTACACGACAAGACTACGAGCAGTACTTC
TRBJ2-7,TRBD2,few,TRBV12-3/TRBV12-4,CASSPPTSDEQYF,TGTGCCAGCAGTCCGCCGACTAGCGACGAGCAGTACTTC
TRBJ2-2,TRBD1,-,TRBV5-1,CASSPRTGGTGELFF,TGCGCCAGCAGCCCCAGGACAGGGGGCACCGGGGAGCTGTTTTTT
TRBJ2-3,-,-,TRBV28,CASSLRGLSFPTDTQYF,TGTGCCAGCAGCCTCAGAGGACTGTCCTTCCCCACAGATACGCAGTATTTT
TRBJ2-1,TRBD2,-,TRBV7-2,CASSFSSGSGWNEQFF,TGTGCCAGCAGCTTTTCTAGCGGGAGTGGTTGGAATGAGCAGTTCTTC
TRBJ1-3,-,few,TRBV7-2,CASSYTGGSGNTIYF,TGTGCCAGCAGCTATACCGGGGGCTCTGGAAACACCATATATTTT
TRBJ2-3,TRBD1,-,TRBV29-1,CSSRQGRDTQYF,TGCAGCTCACGACAGGGCCGGGATACGCAGTATTTT
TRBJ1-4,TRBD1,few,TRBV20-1,CSAIPDRGDQKLFF,TGCAGTGCTATACCGGACAGGGGGGATCAAAAACTGTTTTTT
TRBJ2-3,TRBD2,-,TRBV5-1,CASSLGTSGGQDTQYF,TGCGCCAGCAGCTTGGGCACTAGCGGGGGGCAAGATACGCAGTATTTT
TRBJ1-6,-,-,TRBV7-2,CASSPYGSPLHF,TGTGCCAGCAGCCCGTACGGGTCACCCCTCCACTTT
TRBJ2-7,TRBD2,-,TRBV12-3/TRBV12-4,CASSPRLAGEGEQYF,TGTGCCAGCAGCCCTAGACTAGCGGGAGAGGGCGAGCAGTACTTC
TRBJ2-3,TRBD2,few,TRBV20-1,CSAGGNTDTQYF,TGCAGTGCCGGGGGGAACACAGATACGCAGTATTTT
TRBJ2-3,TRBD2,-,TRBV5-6,CASSLLPLAGGDTQYF,TGTGCCAGCAGCTTGCTCCCCTTAGCGGGAGGAGATACGCAGTATTTT
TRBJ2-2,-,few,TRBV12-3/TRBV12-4,CASTPGGTGELFF,TGTGCCAGCACCCCTGGTGGGACCGGGGAGCTGTTTTTT
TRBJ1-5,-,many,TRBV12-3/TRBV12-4,CASSFGYSNQPQHF,TGTGCCAGCAGTTTCGGCTATAGCAATCAGCCCCAGCATTTT
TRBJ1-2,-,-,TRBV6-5,CASSYSYGYTF,TGTGCCAGCAGTTACAGCTATGGCTACACCTTC
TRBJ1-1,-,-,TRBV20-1,CSASRAEKMNTEAFF,TGCAGTGCTAGCAGGGCAGAAAAAATGAACACTGAAGCTTTCTTT
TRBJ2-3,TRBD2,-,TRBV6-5,CASSYTPAGGPGDTQYF,TGTGCCAGCAGTTACACACCAGCGGGAGGGCCCGGAGATACGCAGTATTTT
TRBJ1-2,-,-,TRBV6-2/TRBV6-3,CASTGYYGYTF,TGTGCCAGTACAGGATACTATGGCTACACCTTC
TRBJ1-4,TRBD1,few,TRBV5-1,CASSPTGDNEKLFF,TGCGCCAGCAGCCCTACAGGGGACAATGAAAAACTGTTTTTT
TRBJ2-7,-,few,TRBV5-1,CASSLTGSLEQYF,TGCGCCAGCAGCTTGACAGGGTCTCTCGAGCAGTACTTC
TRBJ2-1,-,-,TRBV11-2,CASSPELWGSEQFF,TGTGCCAGCAGCCCCGAGCTTTGGGGTAGCGAGCAGTTCTTC
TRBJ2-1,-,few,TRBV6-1,CASKVGLAGGNEQFF,TGTGCCAGCAAGGTGGGTCTAGCCGGTGGCAATGAGCAGTTCTTC
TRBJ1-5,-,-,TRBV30,CAWSVPRTALSNQPQHF,TGTGCCTGGAGTGTCCCCCGGACAGCGTTAAGCAATCAGCCCCAGCATTTT
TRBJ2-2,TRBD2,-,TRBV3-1,CASSHLTSAGELFF,TGTGCCAGCAGCCACCTGACTAGCGCCGGGGAGCTGTTTTTT
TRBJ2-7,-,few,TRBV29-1,CSVGGAGQKSYEQYF,TGCAGCGTGGGGGGGGCGGGACAGAAATCCTACGAGCAGTACTTC
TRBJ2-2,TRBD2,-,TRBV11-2,CASSLDRAGGRAGELFF,TGTGCCAGCAGCTTAGATAGAGCGGGAGGACGGGCCGGGGAGCTGTTTTTT
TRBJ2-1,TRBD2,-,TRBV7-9,CASSPRPGTSDNEQFF,TGTGCCAGCAGCCCCCGGCCTGGGACTAGCGATAATGAGCAGTTCTTC
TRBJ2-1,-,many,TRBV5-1,CASSLEQRRNEQFF,TGCGCCAGCAGCTTGGAGCAGCGTCGGAATGAGCAGTTCTTC
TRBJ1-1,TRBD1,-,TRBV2,CASSSSRQGLRVNTEAFF,TGTGCCAGCAGTTCTTCCCGACAGGGACTAAGAGTGAACACTGAAGCTTTCTTT
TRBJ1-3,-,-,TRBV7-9,CASGTVAVGNTIYF,TGTGCCAGCGGAACAGTAGCCGTTGGAAACACCATATATTTT
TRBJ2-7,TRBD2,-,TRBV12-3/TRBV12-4,CASSLKAGGAYEQYF,TGTGCCAGCAGTTTAAAGGCGGGAGGAGCCTACGAGCAGTACTTC
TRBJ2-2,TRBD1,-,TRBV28,CASSSRDRSTGELFF,TGTGCCAGCAGCTCGCGGGACAGGTCCACCGGGGAGCTGTTTTTT
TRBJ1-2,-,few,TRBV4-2,CASSQDGPYGYTF,TGTGCCAGCAGCCAAGATGGGCCCTATGGCTACACCTTC
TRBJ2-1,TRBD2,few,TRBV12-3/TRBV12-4,CASSPTSGGGYEQFF,TGTGCCAGCAGTCCGACTAGCGGGGGGGGCTATGAGCAGTTCTTC
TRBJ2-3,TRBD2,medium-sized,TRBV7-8,CASSLTGGLADTQYF,TGTGCCAGCAGCTTAACGGGGGGGCTCGCAGATACGCAGTATTTT
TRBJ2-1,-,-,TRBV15,CATSRDPLPGPDEQFF,TGTGCCACCAGCAGAGATCCCCTTCCCGGTCCGGATGAGCAGTTCTTC
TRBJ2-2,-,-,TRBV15,CATSTERGVRTGELFF,TGTGCCACCAGCACGGAGAGGGGGGTGAGGACCGGGGAGCTGTTTTTT
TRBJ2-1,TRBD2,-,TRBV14,CASSQTGTNPDNEQFF,TGTGCCAGCAGCCAAACGGGGACTAATCCCGACAATGAGCAGTTCTTC
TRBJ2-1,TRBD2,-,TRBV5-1,CASRRELAANNEQFF,TGCGCCAGCCGCCGGGAACTAGCGGCCAACAATGAGCAGTTCTTC
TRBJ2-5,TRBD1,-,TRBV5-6,CASSFMGQPAQETQYF,TGTGCCAGCAGCTTTATGGGACAGCCCGCCCAAGAGACCCAGTACTTC